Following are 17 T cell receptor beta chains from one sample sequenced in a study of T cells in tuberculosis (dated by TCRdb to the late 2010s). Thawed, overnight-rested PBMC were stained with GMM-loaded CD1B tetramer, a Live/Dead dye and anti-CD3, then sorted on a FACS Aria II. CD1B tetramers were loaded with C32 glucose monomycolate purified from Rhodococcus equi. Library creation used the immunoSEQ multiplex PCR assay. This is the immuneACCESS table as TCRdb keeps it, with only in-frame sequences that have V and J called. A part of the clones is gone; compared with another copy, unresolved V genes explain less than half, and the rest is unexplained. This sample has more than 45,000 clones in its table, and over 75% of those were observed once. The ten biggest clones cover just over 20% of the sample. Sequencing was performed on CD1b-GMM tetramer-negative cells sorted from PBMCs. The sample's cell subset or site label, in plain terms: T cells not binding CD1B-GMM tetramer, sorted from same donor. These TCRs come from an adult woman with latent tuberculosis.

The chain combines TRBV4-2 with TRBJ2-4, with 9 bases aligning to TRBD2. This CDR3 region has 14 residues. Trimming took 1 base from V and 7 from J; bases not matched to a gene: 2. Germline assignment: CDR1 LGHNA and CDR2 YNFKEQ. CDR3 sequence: CASSQVAGGNIQYF. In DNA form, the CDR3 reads TGTGCCAGCAGCCAAGTGGCGGGAGGGAACATTCAGTACTTC.

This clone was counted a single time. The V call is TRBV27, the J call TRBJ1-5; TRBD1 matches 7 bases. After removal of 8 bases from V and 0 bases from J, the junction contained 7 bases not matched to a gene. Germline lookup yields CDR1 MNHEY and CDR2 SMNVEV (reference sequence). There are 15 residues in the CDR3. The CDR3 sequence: CASREGQFSNQPQHF. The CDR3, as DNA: TGTGCCAGCCGAGAGGGACAGTTTAGCAATCAGCCCCAGCATTTT.

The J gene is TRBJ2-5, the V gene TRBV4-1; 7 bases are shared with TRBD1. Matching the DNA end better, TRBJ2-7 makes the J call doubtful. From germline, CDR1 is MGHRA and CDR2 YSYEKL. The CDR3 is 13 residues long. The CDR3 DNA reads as TGCGCCAGCAGCTTGACAGGGAACTACGAGCAGTACTTC. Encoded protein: CASSLTGNYEQYF.

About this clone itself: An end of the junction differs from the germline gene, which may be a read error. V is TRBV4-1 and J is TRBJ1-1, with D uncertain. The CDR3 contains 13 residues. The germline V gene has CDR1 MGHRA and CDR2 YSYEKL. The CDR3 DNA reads TGCGCCACCAGCCTTAACACGAACACTGAAGCTTTCTTT. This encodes CATSLNTNTEAFF.

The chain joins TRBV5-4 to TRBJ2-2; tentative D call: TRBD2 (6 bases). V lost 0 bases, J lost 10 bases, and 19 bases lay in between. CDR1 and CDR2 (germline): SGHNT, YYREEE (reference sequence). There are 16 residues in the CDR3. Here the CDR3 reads CASSLGSLTGAKELFF. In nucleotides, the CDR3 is TGTGCCAGCAGCTTGGGTTCCCTAACGGGAGCAAAGGAGCTGTTTTTT.

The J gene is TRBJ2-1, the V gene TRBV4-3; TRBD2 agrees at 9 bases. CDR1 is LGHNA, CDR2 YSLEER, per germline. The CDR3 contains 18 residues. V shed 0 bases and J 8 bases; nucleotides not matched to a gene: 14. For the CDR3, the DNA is TGCGCCAGCAGCCAAGACCTAGCGGGGCCTTCGGCTAGCGATGAGCAGTTCTTC. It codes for CASSQDLAGPSASDEQFF.

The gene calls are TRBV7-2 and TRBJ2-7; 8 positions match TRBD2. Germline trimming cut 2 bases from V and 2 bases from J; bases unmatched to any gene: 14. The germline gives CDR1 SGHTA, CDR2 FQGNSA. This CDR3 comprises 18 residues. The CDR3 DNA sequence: TGTGCCAGCAGCTTATTGAGATTAGCGGGGAAATTCGCCTACGAGCAGTACTTC. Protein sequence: CASSLLRLAGKFAYEQYF.

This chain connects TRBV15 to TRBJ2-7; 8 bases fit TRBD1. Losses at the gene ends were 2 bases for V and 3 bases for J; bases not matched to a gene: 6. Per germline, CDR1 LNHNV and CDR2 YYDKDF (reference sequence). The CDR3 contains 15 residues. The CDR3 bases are TGTGCCACCAGCAGACCCGGGACAGGAATCTACGAGCAGTACTTC. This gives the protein CATSRPGTGIYEQYF. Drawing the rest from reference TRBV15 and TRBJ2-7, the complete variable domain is DAMVIQNPRYQVTQFGKPVTLSCSQTLNHNVMYWYQQKSSQAPKLLFHYYDKDFNNEADTPDNFQSRRPNTSFCFLDIRSPGLGDTAMYLCATSRPGTGIYEQYFGPGTRLTVT.

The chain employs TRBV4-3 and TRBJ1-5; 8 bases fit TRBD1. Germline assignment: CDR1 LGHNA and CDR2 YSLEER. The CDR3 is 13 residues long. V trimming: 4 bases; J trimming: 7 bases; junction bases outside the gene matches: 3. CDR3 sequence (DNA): TGCGCCAGCAGCCTTACAGGGGGACAGCCCCAGCATTTT. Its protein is CASSLTGGQPQHF.

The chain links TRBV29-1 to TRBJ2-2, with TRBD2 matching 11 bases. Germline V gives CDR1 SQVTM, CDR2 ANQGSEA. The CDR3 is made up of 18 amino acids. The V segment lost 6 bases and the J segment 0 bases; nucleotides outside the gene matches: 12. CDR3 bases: TGCAGCGTATCAGGACTAGCGGGCTTTACTGCGAACACCGGGGAGCTGTTTTTT. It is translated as CSVSGLAGFTANTGELFF.

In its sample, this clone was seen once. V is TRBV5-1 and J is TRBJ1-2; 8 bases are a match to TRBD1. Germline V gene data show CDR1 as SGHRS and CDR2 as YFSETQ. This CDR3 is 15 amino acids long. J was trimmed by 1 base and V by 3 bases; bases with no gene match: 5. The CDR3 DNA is TGCGCCAGCAGCTGGGATGGACAGGGTAACTATGGCTACACCTTC. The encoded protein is CASSWDGQGNYGYTF.

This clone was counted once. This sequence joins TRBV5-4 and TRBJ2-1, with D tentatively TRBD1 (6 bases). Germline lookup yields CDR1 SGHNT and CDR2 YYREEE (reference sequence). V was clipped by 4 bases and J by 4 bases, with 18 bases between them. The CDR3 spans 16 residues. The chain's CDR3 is CASSAQGRVSYNEQFF. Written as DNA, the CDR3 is TGTGCCAGCAGCGCCCAGGGGCGCGTCTCATACAATGAGCAGTTCTTC.

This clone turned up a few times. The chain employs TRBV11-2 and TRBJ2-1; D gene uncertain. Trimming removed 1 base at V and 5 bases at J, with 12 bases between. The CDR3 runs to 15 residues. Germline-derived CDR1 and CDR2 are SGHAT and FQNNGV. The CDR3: CASSLALRNHNEQFF. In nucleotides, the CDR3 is TGTGCCAGCAGCTTAGCACTCAGGAATCACAATGAGCAGTTCTTC.

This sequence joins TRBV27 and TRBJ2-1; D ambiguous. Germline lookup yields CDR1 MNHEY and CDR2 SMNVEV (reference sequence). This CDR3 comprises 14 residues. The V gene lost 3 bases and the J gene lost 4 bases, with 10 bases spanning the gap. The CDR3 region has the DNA TGTGCCAGCAGTTTTCGCGGTTTATACAATGAGCAGTTCTTC. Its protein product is CASSFRGLYNEQFF.

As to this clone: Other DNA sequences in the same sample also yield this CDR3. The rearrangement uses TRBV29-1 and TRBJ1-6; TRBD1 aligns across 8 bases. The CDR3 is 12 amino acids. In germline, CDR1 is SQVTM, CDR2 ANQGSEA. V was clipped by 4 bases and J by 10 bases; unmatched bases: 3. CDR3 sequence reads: CSVGGQGSPLHF. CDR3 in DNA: TGCAGCGTTGGTGGACAGGGCTCACCCCTCCACTTT.

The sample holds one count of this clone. CDR3 in amino acids: CASSPTGLAKNIQYF. The CDR3 nucleotides are TGCGCCAGCAGCCCCACGGGACTAGCCAAAAACATTCAGTACTTC. J is TRBJ2-4 and V is TRBV4-1, with D perhaps matching TRBD2 (6 bases). The CDR3 is 15 amino acids. Per germline, CDR1 MGHRA and CDR2 YSYEKL. V was pared by 4 bases and J by 0 bases, with 10 bases between.

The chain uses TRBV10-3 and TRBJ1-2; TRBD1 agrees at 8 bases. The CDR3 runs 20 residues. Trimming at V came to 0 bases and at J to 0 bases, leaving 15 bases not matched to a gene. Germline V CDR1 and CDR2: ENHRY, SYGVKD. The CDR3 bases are TGTGCCATCAGTGAGTCATTGGGACAGGCCGGGAGAGGGGCTAACTATGGCTACACCTTC. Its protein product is CAISESLGQAGRGANYGYTF.